This T cell receptor (beta chain) appears in the sequencing data of a study of identical twins. A remark on this clonotype: Its antigen is currently unknown.

Overall study findings and caveats: Less excess twin sharing appeared in beta out-of-frame sequences. Sequences that were out-of-frame, alpha and twin-shared displayed an excess of low generation probability.

The CDR3 loop spans 18 amino acids. CDR1 LNHNV and CDR2 YYDKDF come from the germline V gene (reference sequence). The J segment lost 1 base and the V segment lost 0 bases, leaving 8 bases of the junction unmatched. From the 5' RACE reads, TCRdb called clonotypes with MiXCR, one entry per CDR3 protein. The sample lists hundreds of thousands of distinct CDR3 sequences, approximately 13% occurring once. Healthy Caucasians, and only they, were the donors. These records were also assigned to another study, of yellow fever vaccine responses in identical twins. This second study says: Twins' vaccine T cell responses reportedly seemed partly convergent and partly personalized.

The origin of this receptor is a woman between 18 and 29 years old in good health. The chain recombines TRBV15 with TRBJ2-5, with 10 bases aligning to TRBD2. Sequences were obtained from PBMCs. The CDR3 loop is CATSREGGLAGAQETQYF. The CDR3 coding sequence is TGTGCCACCAGCAGAGAAGGCGGTCTAGCGGGGGCCCAAGAGACCCAGTACTTC.